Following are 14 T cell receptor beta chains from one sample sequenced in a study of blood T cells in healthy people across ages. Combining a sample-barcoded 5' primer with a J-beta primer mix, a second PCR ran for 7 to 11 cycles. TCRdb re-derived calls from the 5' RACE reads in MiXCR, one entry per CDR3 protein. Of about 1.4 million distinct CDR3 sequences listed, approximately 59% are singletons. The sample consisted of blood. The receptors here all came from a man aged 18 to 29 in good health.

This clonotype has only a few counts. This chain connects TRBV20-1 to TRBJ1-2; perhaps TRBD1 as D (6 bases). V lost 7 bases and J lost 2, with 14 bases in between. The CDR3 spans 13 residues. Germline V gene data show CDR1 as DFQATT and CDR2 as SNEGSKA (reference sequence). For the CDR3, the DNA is TGCAGTGTCGGACAGAGCCAGAACTATGGCTACACCTTC. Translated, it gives CSVGQSQNYGYTF.

The CDR3 here is CSASGEVASGRLYNEQFF. The CDR3 DNA reads as TGCAGTGCTAGTGGCGAGGTGGCTAGCGGGAGGTTATACAATGAGCAGTTCTTC. The chain carries TRBV20-1 and TRBJ2-1; 11 nucleotides align to TRBD2. Looked up from germline, CDR1 is DFQATT and CDR2 is SNEGSKA (reference sequence). The CDR3 spans 18 residues. The trim removed 3 bases at V and 4 bases at J, leaving 14 bases unmatched.

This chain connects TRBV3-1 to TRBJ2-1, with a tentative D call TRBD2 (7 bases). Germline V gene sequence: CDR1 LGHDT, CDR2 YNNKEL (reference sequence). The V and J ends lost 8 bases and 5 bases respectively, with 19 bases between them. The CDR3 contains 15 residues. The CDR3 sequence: CASSRGGADNNEQFF. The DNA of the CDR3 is TGTGCCAGCTCGAGGGGGGGGGCGGATAACAATGAGCAGTTCTTC.

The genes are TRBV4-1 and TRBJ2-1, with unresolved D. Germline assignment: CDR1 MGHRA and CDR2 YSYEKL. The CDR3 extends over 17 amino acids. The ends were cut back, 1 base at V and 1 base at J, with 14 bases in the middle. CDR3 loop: CASSQGLGSVSYNEQFF. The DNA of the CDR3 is TGCGCCAGCAGCCAAGGTTTGGGCAGTGTGTCCTACAATGAGCAGTTCTTC.

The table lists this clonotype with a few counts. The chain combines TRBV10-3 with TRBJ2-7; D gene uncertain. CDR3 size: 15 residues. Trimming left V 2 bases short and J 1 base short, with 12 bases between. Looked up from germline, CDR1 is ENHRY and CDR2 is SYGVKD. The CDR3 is CAISEDAVLSYEQYF. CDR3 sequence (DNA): TGTGCCATCAGTGAGGATGCAGTCCTATCCTACGAGCAGTACTTC.

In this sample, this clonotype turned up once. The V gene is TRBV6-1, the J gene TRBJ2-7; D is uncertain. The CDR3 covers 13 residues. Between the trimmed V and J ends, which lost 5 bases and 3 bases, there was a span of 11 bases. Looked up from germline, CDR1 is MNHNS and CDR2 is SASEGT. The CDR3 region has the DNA TGTGCCAGCAGTAGCTACGATCTCTACGAGCAGTACTTC. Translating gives CASSSYDLYEQYF.

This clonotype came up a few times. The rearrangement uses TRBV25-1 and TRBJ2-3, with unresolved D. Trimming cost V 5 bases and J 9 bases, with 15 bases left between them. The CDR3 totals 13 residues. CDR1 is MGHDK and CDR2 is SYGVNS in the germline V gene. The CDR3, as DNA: TGTGCCAGCAGTAACCCAGGTGAAGGGACGCAGTATTTT. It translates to CASSNPGEGTQYF.

This CDR3 reads CASSPVWGGPYNEQFF. Written as DNA, the CDR3 is TGTGCCAGCAGCCCAGTCTGGGGAGGGCCTTACAATGAGCAGTTCTTC. V and J are TRBV7-8 and TRBJ2-1; 7 bases fit TRBD2. Looked up from germline, CDR1 is SGHVS and CDR2 is FQNEAQ. The length of the CDR3 is 16 residues. V shed 5 bases and J 4 bases; nucleotides not matched to a gene: 11.

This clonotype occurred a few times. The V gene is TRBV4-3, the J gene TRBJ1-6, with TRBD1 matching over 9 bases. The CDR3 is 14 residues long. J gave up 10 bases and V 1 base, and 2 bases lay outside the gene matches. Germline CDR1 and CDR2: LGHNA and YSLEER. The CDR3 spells CASSQGTGASPLHF. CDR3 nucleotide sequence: TGCGCCAGCAGCCAAGGGACAGGGGCGTCACCCCTCCACTTT.

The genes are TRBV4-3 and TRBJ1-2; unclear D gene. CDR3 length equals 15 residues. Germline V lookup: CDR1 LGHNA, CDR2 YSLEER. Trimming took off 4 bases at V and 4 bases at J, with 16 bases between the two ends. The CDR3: CASSLSGAARYGYTF. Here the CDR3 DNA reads TGCGCCAGCAGCCTTTCGGGCGCGGCCCGCTATGGCTACACCTTC.

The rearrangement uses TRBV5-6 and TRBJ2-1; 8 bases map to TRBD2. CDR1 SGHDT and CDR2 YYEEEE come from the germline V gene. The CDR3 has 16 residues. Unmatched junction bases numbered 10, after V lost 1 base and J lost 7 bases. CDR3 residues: CASSLLSGSSGNEQFF. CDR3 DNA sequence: TGTGCCAGCAGCTTGTTAAGCGGGAGCTCCGGGAATGAGCAGTTCTTC. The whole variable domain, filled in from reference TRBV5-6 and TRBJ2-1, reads DAGVTQSPTHLIKTRGQQVTLRCSPKSGHDTVSWYQQALGQGPQFIFQYYEEEERQRGNFPDRFSGHQFPNYSSELNVNALLLGDSALYLCASSLLSGSSGNEQFFGPGTRLTVL.

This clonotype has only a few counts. CDR3 loop: CASSQEVSGSWELFF. The CDR3 DNA sequence: TGCGCCAGCAGCCAAGAGGTTAGCGGGAGCTGGGAGCTGTTTTTT. The chain combines TRBV4-3 with TRBJ2-2, with 9 bases matching TRBD2. Germline assignment: CDR1 LGHNA and CDR2 YSLEER. Trimming took 0 bases from V and 9 from J; bases not matched to a gene: 5. The CDR3 has 15 amino acids.

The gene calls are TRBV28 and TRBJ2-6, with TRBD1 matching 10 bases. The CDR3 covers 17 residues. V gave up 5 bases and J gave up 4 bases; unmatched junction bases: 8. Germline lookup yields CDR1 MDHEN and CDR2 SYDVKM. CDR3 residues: CASSERQGAFGANVLTF. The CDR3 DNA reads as TGTGCCAGCAGTGAGAGACAGGGGGCGTTCGGGGCCAACGTCCTGACTTTC.

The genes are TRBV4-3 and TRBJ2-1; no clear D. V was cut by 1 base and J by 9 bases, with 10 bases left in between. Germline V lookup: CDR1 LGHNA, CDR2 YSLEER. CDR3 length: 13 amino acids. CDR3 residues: CASSQVTRGEQFF. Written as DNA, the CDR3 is TGCGCCAGCAGCCAAGTGACGCGCGGTGAGCAGTTCTTC.